This T cell receptor (beta chain) originates from a study of CD8 T cells in Susac syndrome. TEMRA cells were enriched by FACS, and CD4+ and CD8+ T cells were negatively isolated. The RNA, about 0.5 to 1 ug, was put through reverse transcription using random hexamers. TCRdb analysed the immunoSEQ multiplex PCR reads with MiXCR anew, one entry per CDR3 protein. In the table there are approximately 110,000 distinct CDR3 sequences, about 92% of which are singletons. CDR3 length: 14 amino acids. From germline, CDR1 is SGDLS and CDR2 YYNGEE. The V and J ends lost 3 bases and 3 bases, in that order; junction bases with no gene match: 4.

Sequencing was done on a sample of CD8+ T cells from PBMCs. This sequence originates from a human donor with multiple sclerosis. The chain combines TRBV9 with TRBJ2-7; 9 positions match TRBD1. The CDR3 coding sequence is TGTGCCAGCAGCGCGGGACAGGGAGGCTACGAGCAGTACTTC. Encoded protein: CASSAGQGGYEQYF.